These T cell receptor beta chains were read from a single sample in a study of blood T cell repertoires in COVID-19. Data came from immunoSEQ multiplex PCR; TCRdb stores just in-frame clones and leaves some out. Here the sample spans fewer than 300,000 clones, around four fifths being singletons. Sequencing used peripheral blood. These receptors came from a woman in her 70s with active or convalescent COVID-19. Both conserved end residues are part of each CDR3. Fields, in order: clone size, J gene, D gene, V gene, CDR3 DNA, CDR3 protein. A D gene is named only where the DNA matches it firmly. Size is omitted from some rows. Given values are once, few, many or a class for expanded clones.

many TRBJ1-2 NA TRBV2 TGTGCCAGCAGTGTGGAGAGACATGGCTACACCTTC CASSVERHGYTF
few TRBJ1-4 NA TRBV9 TGTGCCAGCAGCGCTCCCTCAGGGGTGGGTGAAAAACTGTTTTTT CASSAPSGVGEKLFF
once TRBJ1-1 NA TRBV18 TGTGCCAGCTCACCCCAGGGGAGGAACACTGAAGCTTTCTTT CASSPQGRNTEAFF
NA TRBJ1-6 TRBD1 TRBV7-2 TGTGCCAGCAGCAAACTCCCTGGGCCAGGGGGCAAATCACCCCTCCACTTT CASSKLPGPGGKSPLHF
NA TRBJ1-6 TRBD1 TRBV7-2 TGTGCCAGCAGCTCGGACAGGGGCAATTCACCCCTCCACTTT CASSSDRGNSPLHF
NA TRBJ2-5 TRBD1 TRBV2 TGTGCCAGCAGTGTACCCGCAGGGGGTGGAGAGACCCAGTACTTC CASSVPAGGGETQYF
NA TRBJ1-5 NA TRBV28 TGTGCCAGCAGCACACAGGGTTTCAATCAGCCCCAGCATTTT CASSTQGFNQPQHF
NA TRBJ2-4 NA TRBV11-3 TGTGCCAGCAGCCCCGGGGAGAGCATTCAGTACTTC CASSPGESIQYF
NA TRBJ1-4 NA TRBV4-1 TGCGCCAGCAGCCAAGTGGTAGCGGCAGGACTGTTTTTT CASSQVVAAGLFF
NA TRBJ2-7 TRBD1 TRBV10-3 TGTGCCATCAGTGATCGGGGACAGGGGGACGAGCAGTACTTC CAISDRGQGDEQYF
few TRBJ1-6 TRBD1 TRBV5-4 TGTGCCAGCAGCCCGGGACAGGGTTATTCACCCCTCCACTTT CASSPGQGYSPLHF
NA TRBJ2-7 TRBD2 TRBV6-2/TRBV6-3 TGTGCCAGCAGTTCACCAGGGACTAGCGGGAGGTACGAGCAGTACTTC CASSSPGTSGRYEQYF
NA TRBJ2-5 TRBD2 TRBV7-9 TGTGCCAGCAGCAACGGGGGGGCTGGAGAGACCCAGTACTTC CASSNGGAGETQYF
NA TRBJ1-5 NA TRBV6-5 TGTGCCAGGCCAGGCCAGGGGCATCTCAATCAGCCCCAGCATTTT CARPGQGHLNQPQHF
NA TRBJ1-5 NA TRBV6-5 TGTGCCAGCCGGCGGGAGAATGAACAGCCCCAGCATTTT CASRRENEQPQHF
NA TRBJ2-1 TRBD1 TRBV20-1 TGCAGTGCTCGGGACAGCAATGAGCAGTTCTTC CSARDSNEQFF